This T cell receptor (beta chain) comes out of a study of regulatory T cells in long-lasting Graves disease. The V end was cut by 3 bases, the J end by 8 bases, with 17 bases between. The CDR3 is made up of 15 amino acids. CDR1 LNHDA and CDR2 SQIVND come from the germline V gene (reference sequence). In building TCR beta libraries, iRepertoire HTBI primers were used together with Arm-PCR of CDR3 regions. TCRdb reprocessed the multiplex PCR reads via MiXCR and lists one record per CDR3 protein. The repertoire holds about 400,000 distinct CDR3 sequences, with less than 25% as singletons. Time point of the sample: persistent/refractory GD, antithyroid drugs over 5 years with positive TRAb. Construction of the TCR library relied on RNA isolated from PBMCs.

Material: peripheral blood mononuclear cells (PBMCs), obtained when the disease was refractory, from a patient treated with antithyroid drugs. This sequence joins TRBV19 and TRBJ2-1; no reliable D call. The TCR sequence derives from a female donor with Graves disease. Written as DNA, the CDR3 is TGTGCCAGTAGTATTTCGGCTTCGGACGGTTATGAGCAGTTCTTC. Encoded protein: CASSISASDGYEQFF.